This T cell receptor (beta chain) was sequenced for a study of PD-L1 blockade in urothelial cancer. Specified time point: peripheral blood 6 weeks after treatment start. V shed 4 bases and J 3 bases; nucleotides not matched to a gene: 3. The CDR3 is 15 residues long. Germline lookup yields CDR1 MDHEN and CDR2 SYDVKM. The repertoire was sequenced with immunoSEQ multiplex PCR; TCRdb's copy has only in-frame clones and lacks some. The profile shows 40,000 to 45,000 clones, about 90% of them singletons. Sample: PBMCs, taken around atezolizumab (anti-PD-L1) treatment. The sequence was collected from a man aged 70 or older with urothelial cancer. The rearrangement links TRBV28 to TRBJ2-7, with 13 bases that match TRBD2. CDR3 nucleotide sequence: TGTGCCAGCAGTTCGGGGACTAGCGGGGTCTACGAGCAGTACTTC. Translating gives CASSSGTSGVYEQYF. Supplemented by reference TRBV28 and TRBJ2-7, the full variable domain reads DVKVTQSSRYLVKRTGEKVFLECVQDMDHENMFWYRQDPGLGLRLIYFSYDVKMKEKGDIPEGYSVSREKKERFSLILESASTNQTSMYLCASSSGTSGVYEQYFGPGTRLTVT.